A single T cell receptor beta chain is shown here with its context. What it binds is unknown. Data came from immunoSEQ multiplex PCR; TCRdb stores just in-frame clones and leaves some out. This sample carries 35,000 to 40,000 clones, about 84% of them seen once, and the ten largest clones take around 2.7%. From germline, CDR1 is LNHDA and CDR2 SQIVND (reference sequence). The CDR3 loop spans 16 amino acids. J was trimmed by 1 base and V by 1 base; bases with no gene match: 6. This specimen belongs to a study of lymphopenia after photon versus proton radiotherapy. Findings and limits, study-wide: Photon-treated patients lost naive T cells and TCR diversity; proton-treated stayed stable.

Here the sequenced sample was peripheral blood, taken from a patient treated with photon-based radiotherapy. The TCR was taken from a man between 45 and 60 years old with gastric cancer. The rearrangement uses TRBV19 and TRBJ1-1; 7 positions agree with TRBD1. CDR3 sequence (DNA): TGTGCCAGTAGTATAGTAGCCGGGACAGCGAACACTGAAGCTTTCTTT. This encodes CASSIVAGTANTEAFF.